The 15 T cell receptor delta chains below all came from one sample that was sequenced in a study of gamma-delta chains in newborns, infants, children. TCRdb re-called the reads via CATT. Among several thousand delta-chain clones listed, roughly 40% were seen once. The sequenced material came from blood. Receptors originate from a child who received the measles vaccine.

The chain uses TRDV1 and TRDJ1; TRDD3 aligns across 7 bases. V lost 6 bases and J lost 4; bases outside the gene matches: 20. The CDR3 spans 18 residues. The germline gives CDR1 TSWWSYY, CDR2 QGS. DNA of the CDR3: TGTGCTCTTGGCCCACCTACGACTGGGGTATACCAACGCGATAAACTCATCTTT. Amino acids: CALGPPTTGVYQRDKLIF.

The chain uses TRDV1 and TRDJ1, with 9 bases matching TRDD2. Germline V CDR1 and CDR2: TSWWSYY, QGS. The CDR3 is 21 amino acids. The V gene end was trimmed by 2 bases and the J gene end by 4 bases; junction bases not matched to a gene: 23. The CDR3 loop reads CALGETFLQGRTPTNFDKLIF. The CDR3 region has the DNA TGTGCTCTTGGGGAAACCTTCCTACAAGGGCGGACTCCCACCAACTTCGATAAACTCATCTTT.

About this clone: A far larger clone is one nucleotide away, so this likely arose from a read error. This sequence joins TRDV1 and TRDJ1, with 11 bases aligning to TRDD3. The ends lost 2 bases at V and 1 base at J; junction bases unmatched: 9. Germline-derived CDR1 and CDR2 are TSWWSYY and QGS. The length of the CDR3 is 18 residues. The CDR3 is CALGEANWGIESTDKLIF. The CDR3 DNA sequence: TGTGCTCTTGGGGAAGCTAACTGGGGGATAGAAAGCACCGATAAACTCATCTTT.

Turning to this clone: A read error may be the cause here, since a much bigger clone is one base away. Additional DNA sequences in this sample encode the identical CDR3. V and J are TRDV2 and TRDJ3, with TRDD3 as a possible D gene (6 bases). This CDR3 comprises 21 residues. The germline V gene has CDR1 GEAIGNYY and CDR2 EKD. CDR3 sequence: CACDTGTFVGGNSWDTRQMFF. Here the CDR3 DNA reads TGTGCCTGTGACACCGGGACATTCGTTGGGGGTAACTCCTGGGACACCAGACAGATGTTTTTC.

Note on this clone: A far larger clone is off by one base, so a read error is likely. This sequence joins TRDV1 and TRDJ1; 9 positions match TRDD2. V dropped 0 bases and J dropped 3; count of bases not matched to a gene: 17. The CDR3 spans 20 residues. The germline V gene encodes CDR1 TSWWSYY and CDR2 QGS. The CDR3 DNA is TGTGCTCTTGGGGAACTCAGCCTTCCTACGGGGGATTGCTTCTCCGATAAACTCATCTTT. This gives the protein CALGELSLPTGDCFSDKLIF.

In its sample, this clone ranks as medium-sized (0.01 to 0.1%). The chain uses TRDV1 and TRDJ1, with D possibly matching TRDD3 (6 bases). Trimming shortened V by 5 bases and J by 11 bases, and 15 bases separated the two germline ends. The CDR3 consists of 12 residues. Germline lookup yields CDR1 TSWWSYY and CDR2 QGS. Here the CDR3 DNA reads TGTGCTCTTGGGACCCCTGGGGATCACCTCATCTTT. Translating it yields CALGTPGDHLIF.

Relative to its sample, this clone is medium-sized (0.01 to 0.1%). J is TRDJ1 and V is TRDV2; a possible D gene is TRDD3 (6 bases). The V end lost 0 bases, the J end lost 5 bases, and 21 bases lay between the germline ends. The CDR3 contains 17 residues. Germline loops: CDR1 GEAIGNYY, CDR2 EKD. The CDR3 reads CACDTEEGILYPDKLIF. The CDR3 DNA reads as TGTGCCTGTGACACCGAGGAGGGGATTCTTTACCCAGATAAACTCATCTTT.

This clone was detected only a few times. This CDR3 reads CALGARPGLSSWDTRQMFF. CDR3 coding DNA: TGTGCTCTTGGGGCCCGACCGGGCTTGAGCTCCTGGGACACCCGACAGATGTTTTTC. This rearrangement joins TRDV1 to TRDJ3, with unresolved D. The germline V and J ends were trimmed by 4 bases and 0 bases, with 16 bases remaining between them. This CDR3 comprises 19 residues. The V gene's germline CDR1 is TSWWSYY and CDR2 QGS.

This clone came up once. V is TRDV1 and J is TRDJ1, with 12 bases aligning to TRDD3. Germline V gene sequence: CDR1 TSWWSYY, CDR2 QGS. The CDR3 runs to 24 residues. V lost 2 bases to trimming and J lost 2 bases; unmatched junction nucleotides: 27. The CDR3 region is CALGEYVPTPDSYWGIPGTDKLIF. DNA for the CDR3: TGTGCTCTTGGGGAATACGTACCTACTCCGGATTCCTACTGGGGGATACCGGGTACCGATAAACTCATCTTT.

This clone occurred once. The chain is built from TRDV3 and TRDJ1; 10 positions agree with TRDD3. The J segment lost 3 bases and the V segment lost 2 bases, leaving 24 bases of the junction unmatched. This CDR3 spans 20 amino acids. Germline CDR1 and CDR2: TVYSNPD and GDNSRS (reference sequence). CDR3 sequence reads: CAFGPHLPPKWWGIPDKLIF. In DNA, the CDR3 is TGTGCCTTTGGGCCCCATCTTCCCCCTAAGTGGTGGGGGATACCCGATAAACTCATCTTT.

By its share, this clone is medium-sized (0.01 to 0.1%). The V call is TRDV1, the J call TRDJ1, with 11 positions matching TRDD3. Germline trimming cut 0 bases from V and 3 bases from J; bases unmatched to any gene: 15. The V gene's germline CDR1 is TSWWSYY and CDR2 QGS. This CDR3 spans 20 amino acids. CDR3 protein: CALGELGPRDWGIMSDKLIF. The CDR3 DNA sequence: TGTGCTCTTGGGGAACTAGGTCCCCGCGACTGGGGGATAATGTCCGATAAACTCATCTTT.

In this sample, this clone is large. The same CDR3 arises from other DNA sequences in this sample as well. V gene TRDV2 combines with J gene TRDJ2; 13 bases line up with TRDD3. Germline trimming cut 3 bases from V and 4 bases from J; bases unmatched to any gene: 19. Germline values: CDR1 GEAIGNYY, CDR2 EKD. This CDR3 comprises 21 residues. Here the CDR3 reads CACDPILLGDTHESQTAQLFF. In DNA form, the CDR3 reads TGTGCCTGTGACCCGATTTTACTGGGGGATACGCATGAATCTCAGACAGCACAACTCTTCTTT.

The rearrangement joins TRDV2 to TRDJ1; tentatively, D is TRDD3 (6 bases). Looked up from germline, CDR1 is GEAIGNYY and CDR2 is EKD. The ends were cut back, 4 bases at V and 1 base at J, with 15 bases in the middle. The CDR3 has 15 residues. The CDR3 loop reads CACDTVGGVTDKLIF. Here the CDR3 DNA reads TGTGCCTGTGATACCGTGGGGGGGGTCACCGATAAACTCATCTTT.

This clone came up a few times. The chain joins TRDV1 to TRDJ3; D is possibly TRDD2 (6 bases). Germline V gives CDR1 TSWWSYY, CDR2 QGS. Trimming left V 6 bases short and J 0 bases short, with 27 bases between. The CDR3 totals 22 residues. CDR3 in DNA: TGTGCTCTTGGAGTCGCCTTCCCAATTCCCTTTACTCACTCCTGGGACACCCGACAGATGTTTTTC. Its protein is CALGVAFPIPFTHSWDTRQMFF.

V is TRDV1 and J is TRDJ1; 10 bases are shared with TRDD3. CDR3 length equals 27 residues. V shed 5 bases, J shed 4 bases, and the junction held 43 bases outside the gene matches. The germline CDR1 and CDR2 sequences are TSWWSYY and QGS. The CDR3 loop reads CALGFPSDQLTIEGLPFGGYWNDKLIF. Here the CDR3 DNA reads TGTGCTCTTGGGTTCCCTTCTGACCAACTAACTATTGAAGGCCTTCCTTTTGGGGGATACTGGAACGATAAACTCATCTTT.